This paragraph reports one T cell receptor beta chain. Its matching antigen is unknown. TCR alpha and beta CDR3 regions were amplified from RNA using iRepertoire nested multiplex PCR. TCRdb re-called the multiplex PCR reads through MiXCR, storing one row per CDR3 protein. The profile covers 100,000 to 150,000 distinct CDR3 sequences, with about 25% appearing a single time and approximately 26% taken by the ten largest. This record comes from a study of glioma-infiltrating T cells. General observations from the study: Gliomas, especially low-grade, showed above-expected tissue-blood divergence; non-neoplastic patients showed below.

The ends were cut back, 4 bases at V and 14 bases at J, with 19 bases in the middle. The CDR3 is 14 residues long. In germline, CDR1 is SGHNT, CDR2 YYREEE (reference sequence). Material: glioma tissue, nonneoplastic brain tissue, or PBMCs (not recorded which). The origin of this receptor is a human donor with low-grade glioma or glioblastoma, undergoing nonglioma brain surgery, or in good health (not recorded which). This chain uses TRBV5-4 with TRBJ1-6, with a tentative D call TRBD1 (5 bases). The DNA for the CDR3 is TGTGCCAGCAGCCCCGCCCTGGCCAGGGAAGCCCTCCACTTT. It translates to CASSPALAREALHF.